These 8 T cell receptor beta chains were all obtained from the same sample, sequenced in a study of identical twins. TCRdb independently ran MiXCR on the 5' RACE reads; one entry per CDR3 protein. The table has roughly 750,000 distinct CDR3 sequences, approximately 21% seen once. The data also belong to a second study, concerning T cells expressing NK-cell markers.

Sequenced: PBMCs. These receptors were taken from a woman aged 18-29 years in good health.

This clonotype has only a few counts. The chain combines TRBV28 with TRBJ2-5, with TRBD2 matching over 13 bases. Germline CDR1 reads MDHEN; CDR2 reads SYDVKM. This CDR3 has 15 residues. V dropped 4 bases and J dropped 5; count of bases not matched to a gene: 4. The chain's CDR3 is CASSSLAGGRETQYF. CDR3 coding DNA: TGTGCCAGCAGTTCACTAGCGGGGGGGAGGGAGACCCAGTACTTC.

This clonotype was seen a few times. CDR3 sequence: CASSTPRTAVTDQPQHF. CDR3 nucleotide sequence: TGTGCCAGTAGTACCCCTCGGACAGCCGTAACGGATCAGCCCCAGCATTTT. J is TRBJ1-5 and V is TRBV19, with D tentatively TRBD1 (6 bases). In germline, CDR1 is LNHDA, CDR2 SQIVND (reference sequence). Trimming took off 4 bases at V and 5 bases at J, with 21 bases between the two ends. The CDR3 contains 17 residues.

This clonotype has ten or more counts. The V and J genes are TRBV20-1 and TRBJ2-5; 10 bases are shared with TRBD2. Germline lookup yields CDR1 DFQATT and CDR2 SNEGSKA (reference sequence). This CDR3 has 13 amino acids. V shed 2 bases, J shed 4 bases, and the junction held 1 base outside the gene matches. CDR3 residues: CSARLAGVETQYF. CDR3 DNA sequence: TGCAGTGCTAGACTAGCGGGAGTAGAGACCCAGTACTTC.

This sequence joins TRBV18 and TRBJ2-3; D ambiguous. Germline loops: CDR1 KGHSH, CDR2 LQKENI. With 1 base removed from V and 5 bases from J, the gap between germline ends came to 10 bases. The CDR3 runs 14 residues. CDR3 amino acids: CASSPQQSGDTQYF. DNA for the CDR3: TGTGCCAGCTCACCACAACAGTCGGGAGATACGCAGTATTTT. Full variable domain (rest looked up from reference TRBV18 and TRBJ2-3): NAGVMQNPRHLVRRRGQEARLRCSPMKGHSHVYWYRQLPEEGLKFMVYLQKENIIDESGMPKERFSAEFPKEGPSILRIQQVVRGDSAAYFCASSPQQSGDTQYFGPGTRLTVL.

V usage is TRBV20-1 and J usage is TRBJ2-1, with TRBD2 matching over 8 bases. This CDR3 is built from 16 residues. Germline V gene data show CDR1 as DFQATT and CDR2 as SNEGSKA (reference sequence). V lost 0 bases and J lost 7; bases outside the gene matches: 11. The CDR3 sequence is CSARDPGAGGRNEQFF. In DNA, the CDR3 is TGCAGTGCTAGAGATCCAGGCGCGGGGGGTAGAAATGAGCAGTTCTTC.

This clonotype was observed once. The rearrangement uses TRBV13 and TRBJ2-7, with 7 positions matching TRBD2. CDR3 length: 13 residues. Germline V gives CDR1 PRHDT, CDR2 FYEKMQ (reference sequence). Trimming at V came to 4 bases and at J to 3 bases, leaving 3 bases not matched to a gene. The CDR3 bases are TGTGCCAGCAGCTCCGGGACTATCTACGAGCAGTACTTC. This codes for CASSSGTIYEQYF.

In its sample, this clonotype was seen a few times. CDR3 DNA sequence: TGCAGTGCTACTCTCACAGGGGGACCCATTAGCTCCTACGAGCAGTACTTC. Protein sequence: CSATLTGGPISSYEQYF. This sequence joins TRBV20-1 and TRBJ2-7; 8 bases align to TRBD1. The CDR3 sequence is 17 residues long. Germline CDR1 DFQATT, CDR2 SNEGSKA (reference sequence). V lost 4 bases and J lost 0; bases outside the gene matches: 14.

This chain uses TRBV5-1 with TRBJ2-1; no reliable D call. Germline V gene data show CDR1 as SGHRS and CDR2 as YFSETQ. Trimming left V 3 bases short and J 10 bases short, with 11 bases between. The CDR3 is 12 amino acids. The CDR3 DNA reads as TGCGCCAGCAGCTCAAACCAGTTGGAGCAGTTCTTC. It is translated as CASSSNQLEQFF. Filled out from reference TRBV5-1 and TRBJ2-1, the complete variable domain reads KAGVTQTPRYLIKTRGQQVTLSCSPISGHRSVSWYQQTPGQGLQFLFEYFSETQRNKGNFPGRFSGRQFSNSRSEMNVSTLELGDSALYLCASSSNQLEQFFGPGTRLTVL.